These 15 T cell receptor beta chains came from one sample sequenced in a study of early T cells in non-severe SARS-CoV-2 infection. TCRdb analysed the 5' RACE reads with MiXCR anew, one entry per CDR3 protein. This table has about 50,000 distinct CDR3 sequences, over 10% appearing once. Sequencing was done on a sample of whole blood. All receptors come from an adult who was a healthcare worker with PCR-confirmed SARS-CoV-2 infection or an uninfected control (not recorded which).

This clonotype was detected many times. The rearrangement uses TRBV5-1 and TRBJ2-2; 8 bases fit TRBD2. The CDR3 sequence is 15 residues long. From germline, CDR1 is SGHRS and CDR2 YFSETQ. Trimming took 1 base from V and 4 from J; bases not matched to a gene: 3. The CDR3 nucleotides read TGCGCCAGCAGCTTGACTAGCGGATCCACCGGGGAGCTGTTTTTT. It codes for CASSLTSGSTGELFF. The whole variable domain, filled in from reference TRBV5-1 and TRBJ2-2, reads KAGVTQTPRYLIKTRGQQVTLSCSPISGHRSVSWYQQTPGQGLQFLFEYFSETQRNKGNFPGRFSGRQFSNSRSEMNVSTLELGDSALYLCASSLTSGSTGELFFGEGSRLTVL.

This clonotype has just a few counts. V gene TRBV6-6 combines with J gene TRBJ1-1; TRBD1 might be the D (5 bases). Per germline, CDR1 MNHNY and CDR2 SVGAGI (reference sequence). The CDR3 consists of 14 residues. V was clipped by 3 bases and J by 1 base, with 9 bases between them. CDR3 sequence: CASSYGAENTEAFF. Written as DNA, the CDR3 is TGTGCCAGCAGTTATGGGGCGGAGAACACTGAAGCTTTCTTT.

This clonotype has a count of ten or more. V usage is TRBV9 and J usage is TRBJ2-1; D is unresolved. Germline V lookup: CDR1 SGDLS, CDR2 YYNGEE. The germline V and J ends were trimmed by 4 bases and 5 bases, with 19 bases remaining between them. This CDR3 is 16 amino acids long. CDR3 residues: CASSPSTGGRDNEQFF. CDR3 coding DNA: TGTGCCAGCAGCCCCTCTACGGGCGGTCGAGACAATGAGCAGTTCTTC.

This clonotype was recorded many times. J is TRBJ2-3 and V is TRBV4-1; no clear D. Trimming shortened V by 0 bases and J by 6 bases, and 10 bases separated the two germline ends. From germline, CDR1 is MGHRA and CDR2 YSYEKL. The CDR3 has 14 residues. The CDR3 reads CASSQDPSMDTQYF. The CDR3 DNA reads as TGCGCCAGCAGCCAAGATCCCTCTATGGATACGCAGTATTTT.

This clonotype was observed at least ten times. The chain combines TRBV5-1 with TRBJ1-6, with D perhaps matching TRBD1 (6 bases). Deletions cut 3 bases from V and 6 bases from J, with 7 bases between. The CDR3 sequence is 13 residues long. CDR1 is SGHRS, CDR2 YFSETQ, per germline. In DNA form, the CDR3 reads TGCGCCAGCAGCTCGGACAGTAATTCACCCCTCCACTTT. Its translation is CASSSDSNSPLHF.

This clonotype was found many times. V usage is TRBV7-8 and J usage is TRBJ1-3; D is undetermined. Germline loops: CDR1 SGHVS, CDR2 FQNEAQ. Trimming took 5 bases from V and 0 from J, leaving 8 bases between them. The CDR3 totals 14 residues. In DNA form, the CDR3 reads TGTGCCAGCAGCCTAATCTACTCTGGAAACACCATATATTTT. Its protein product is CASSLIYSGNTIYF. Full variable domain (rest looked up from reference TRBV7-8 and TRBJ1-3): GAGVSQSPRYKVAKRGQDVALRCDPISGHVSLFWYQQALGQGPEFLTYFQNEAQLDKSGLPSDRFFAERPEGSVSTLKIQRTQQEDSAVYLCASSLIYSGNTIYFGEGSWLTVV.

This clonotype was detected ten times or more. This chain's CDR3 is CASSYPIVLAGGLTYEQYF. For the CDR3, the DNA is TGTGCCAGCAGTTACCCTATAGTACTAGCGGGGGGCCTGACCTACGAGCAGTACTTC. The chain uses TRBV6-6 and TRBJ2-7, with TRBD2 identical over 12 bases. The CDR3 covers 19 residues. The germline CDR1 and CDR2 sequences are MNHNY and SVGAGI (reference sequence). Trimming took 2 bases from V and 2 from J; bases not matched to a gene: 13.

This clonotype was counted at least ten times. This sequence joins TRBV5-6 and TRBJ2-1; 13 bases map to TRBD2. V shed 4 bases and J 6 bases; nucleotides not matched to a gene: 10. The length of the CDR3 is 17 residues. The germline V gene encodes CDR1 SGHDT and CDR2 YYEEEE. CDR3 in DNA: TGTGCCAGCAGCCAGTTGAGGACTAGCGGGAGTCCCAATGAGCAGTTCTTC. Amino acids: CASSQLRTSGSPNEQFF. Complete variable domain (other parts from reference TRBV5-6 and TRBJ2-1): DAGVTQSPTHLIKTRGQQVTLRCSPKSGHDTVSWYQQALGQGPQFIFQYYEEEERQRGNFPDRFSGHQFPNYSSELNVNALLLGDSALYLCASSQLRTSGSPNEQFFGPGTRLTVL.

This clonotype has just a few counts. The V and J genes are TRBV6-6 and TRBJ2-3, with TRBD1 identical over 11 bases. CDR1 and CDR2 from the germline V gene are MNHNY and SVGAGI (reference sequence). The CDR3 consists of 16 residues. The junction had 9 bases not matched to a gene; V was cut back by 6 bases and J by 4 bases. DNA for the CDR3: TGTGCCAGCAGAGGACTCGGACAGGGGGCGGCAGATACGCAGTATTTT. It yields the protein CASRGLGQGAADTQYF.

This clonotype appeared many times. The rearrangement joins TRBV3-1 to TRBJ2-7; tentatively, D is TRBD2 (6 bases). CDR1 is LGHDT, CDR2 YNNKEL, per germline (reference sequence). V was clipped by 7 bases and J by 7 bases, with 11 bases between them. The CDR3 has 11 residues. The CDR3 coding sequence is TGTGCCAGCACTCAAGGAGGGGAGCAGTACTTC. Residues: CASTQGGEQYF.

This clonotype was observed a few times. V and J are TRBV7-2 and TRBJ2-1, with 10 bases lining up with TRBD2. Germline V gene lookup returns CDR1 SGHTA and CDR2 FQGNSA. The CDR3 extends over 14 amino acids. With V trimmed by 1 base and J by 9 bases, 3 bases remained unmatched. The CDR3 nucleotides read TGTGCCAGCAGCTTAGTACTAGCGGGAACTGAGCAGTTCTTC. This codes for CASSLVLAGTEQFF. The entire variable domain, with the rest obtained from reference TRBV7-2 and TRBJ2-1, is as follows: GAGVSQSPSNKVTEKGKDVELRCDPISGHTALYWYRQSLGQGLEFLIYFQGNSAPDKSGLPSDRFSAERTGGSVSTLTIQRTQQEDSAVYLCASSLVLAGTEQFFGPGTRLTVL.

This clonotype was picked up many times. The rearrangement uses TRBV5-1 and TRBJ2-3, with 7 bases lining up with TRBD2. Germline CDR1 reads SGHRS; CDR2 reads YFSETQ. The CDR3 runs 15 residues. The J segment lost 6 bases and the V segment lost 4 bases, leaving 11 bases of the junction unmatched. CDR3 region: CASSVLAAARDTQYF. The DNA of the CDR3 is TGCGCCAGCAGCGTCCTAGCGGCTGCCAGGGATACGCAGTATTTT.

This clonotype appeared many times. V is TRBV6-4 and J is TRBJ2-3; 7 bases align to TRBD1. V lost 4 bases and J lost 3; bases outside the gene matches: 4. CDR3 size: 14 residues. From germline, CDR1 is MRHNA and CDR2 SNTAGT. DNA for the CDR3: TGTGCCAGCAGTGCCCGACAGGGAACAGATACGCAGTATTTT. Its protein is CASSARQGTDTQYF.

V and J are TRBV5-6 and TRBJ2-1; D gene unclear. Per the germline V gene, CDR1 is SGHDT and CDR2 is YYEEEE. This CDR3 has 12 residues. The V and J ends lost 0 bases and 16 bases respectively, with 14 bases between them. CDR3 sequence reads: CASSLGGPIKFF. DNA of the CDR3: TGTGCCAGCAGCTTGGGTGGTCCAATAAAATTCTTC.

The chain has TRBV29-1 and TRBJ2-5, with 7 bases matching TRBD1. Germline trimming cut 7 bases from V and 4 bases from J; bases unmatched to any gene: 3. This CDR3 has 11 residues. Germline V gene sequence: CDR1 SQVTM, CDR2 ANQGSEA. Here the CDR3 reads CSGYRGETQYF. In nucleotides, the CDR3 is TGCAGCGGGTACAGGGGAGAGACCCAGTACTTC.